A selection of T cell receptor beta chains follows, all from one sample in a study of T cells after yellow fever vaccination. Using its own MiXCR run on the 5' RACE reads, TCRdb lists one record per CDR3 protein. The data show 450,000 to 650,000 distinct CDR3 sequences, less than 15% seen once. The sequenced sample was PBMCs, obtained on the day of the yellow fever booster vaccination. The receptor source for this set is a man aged 25-40 years who received the YFV17D yellow fever vaccine. Each CDR3 is given with its conserved first and last residue. The D gene is left open where the match is weak. Clone size appears in some rows only: once, few, many, or a class for an expanded clone.

clone size,V gene,J gene,D gene,CDR3 protein,CDR3 DNA
-,TRBV15,TRBJ2-7,TRBD1,CATSRDPASTGASYYEQYF,TGTGCCACCAGCAGAGATCCGGCTTCGACAGGGGCGAGTTACTACGAGCAGTACTTC
few,TRBV5-1,TRBJ2-1,-,CASSPEGRTSSYNEQFF,TGCGCCAGCAGCCCGGAGGGCCGGACGAGCTCCTACAATGAGCAGTTCTTC
-,TRBV29-1,TRBJ2-7,TRBD1,CSAGQSRDYEQYF,TGCAGCGCGGGACAGTCTAGGGACTACGAGCAGTACTTC
-,TRBV4-1,TRBJ1-2,-,CVSSQDMVPNYGYTF,TGCGTCAGCAGCCAAGATATGGTTCCTAACTATGGCTACACCTTC
-,TRBV7-2,TRBJ2-4,-,CASSIAEIQYF,TGTGCCAGCAGCATAGCCGAGATTCAGTACTTC
-,TRBV12-3/TRBV12-4,TRBJ2-4,-,CASSLGSIAKNIQYF,TGTGCCAGCAGTTTGGGCTCCATAGCCAAAAACATTCAGTACTTC
few,TRBV27,TRBJ2-5,-,CASSPTYEGTQETQYF,TGTGCCAGCAGTCCTACCTACGAGGGGACCCAAGAGACCCAGTACTTC
-,TRBV20-1,TRBJ2-7,-,CSATRTTYEQYF,TGCAGTGCTACCCGGACGACCTACGAGCAGTACTTC
-,TRBV7-2,TRBJ2-7,TRBD2,CASSPPREAIYEQYF,TGTGCCAGCAGCCCCCCGCGGGAGGCCATCTACGAGCAGTACTTC
few,TRBV25-1,TRBJ2-1,-,CASSVTDNEQFF,TGTGCCAGCAGTGTAACGGACAATGAGCAGTTCTTC
-,TRBV7-2,TRBJ1-1,TRBD1,CASSSPGGGTVNTEAFF,TGTGCCAGCAGCTCCCCAGGGGGGGGGACCGTGAACACTGAAGCTTTCTTT
-,TRBV20-1,TRBJ2-7,-,CCARVGLVSGSHEQYF,TGCTGTGCTAGAGTCGGGTTGGTTAGCGGATCCCACGAGCAGTACTTC
-,TRBV5-1,TRBJ2-2,TRBD2,CASSFGNSGTAGELFF,TGCGCCAGCAGCTTTGGTAATAGCGGGACGGCCGGGGAGCTGTTTTTT
few,TRBV11-2,TRBJ2-1,TRBD1,CASSEGQGAMNEQFF,TGTGCCAGCAGCGAGGGACAGGGGGCGATGAATGAGCAGTTCTTC
few,TRBV7-8,TRBJ1-1,-,CASSLGTRGAFF,TGTGCCAGCAGCTTAGGCACACGAGGGGCTTTCTTT
few,TRBV29-1,TRBJ1-2,-,CSVEGGPYGYTF,TGCAGCGTTGAAGGGGGGCCATATGGCTACACCTTC
-,TRBV27,TRBJ1-1,-,CASSSAGWETEAFF,TGTGCCAGCAGTTCTGCAGGGTGGGAAACTGAAGCTTTCTTT
few,TRBV7-3,TRBJ1-6,TRBD1,CASSLSGRTGNNSPLHF,TGTGCCAGCAGCTTAAGTGGGCGGACAGGGAATAATTCACCCCTCCACTTT
few,TRBV7-9,TRBJ2-3,-,CASSTKGSRTDTQYF,TGTGCCAGCAGCACAAAGGGTTCACGCACAGATACGCAGTATTTT
-,TRBV7-2,TRBJ2-7,TRBD2,CASSQGLAGGGEQYF,TGTGCCAGCAGCCAGGGACTAGCGGGAGGTGGTGAGCAGTACTTC
-,TRBV5-5,TRBJ2-1,-,CASWGRKAGQQFF,TGTGCCAGCTGGGGTAGGAAGGCGGGACAGCAGTTCTTC
many,TRBV20-1,TRBJ1-6,-,CSARTAFNSPLHF,TGCAGTGCTAGAACCGCGTTTAATTCACCCCTCCACTTT
few,TRBV5-1,TRBJ2-1,TRBD2,CASSYLAGGNNEQFF,TGCGCCAGCAGCTACCTAGCGGGAGGGAACAATGAGCAGTTCTTC
few,TRBV7-9,TRBJ2-7,-,CASSLSGGVPPDEQYF,TGTGCCAGCAGCTTATCGGGCGGGGTGCCTCCTGACGAGCAGTACTTC
few,TRBV5-6,TRBJ2-2,TRBD2,CASSLSGRAVGELFF,TGTGCCAGCAGCTTGTCCGGGAGGGCCGTCGGGGAGCTGTTTTTT
few,TRBV2,TRBJ2-5,TRBD2,CASSRLTSGSRMKTQYF,TGTGCCAGCAGTAGGCTCACTAGCGGGAGTCGCATGAAGACCCAGTACTTC
-,TRBV29-1,TRBJ2-1,TRBD1,CSVEGQGDRGRPLGEQFF,TGCAGCGTTGAGGGACAGGGAGATCGCGGGAGACCCCTCGGGGAGCAGTTCTTC
-,TRBV18,TRBJ2-1,TRBD2,CASSPTSDEQFF,TGTGCCAGCTCACCTACTAGCGATGAGCAGTTCTTC
-,TRBV28,TRBJ2-7,TRBD2,CASTPSGRGLSYEQYF,TGTGCCAGCACCCCTAGCGGGAGGGGACTTTCTTACGAGCAGTACTTC
few,TRBV10-3,TRBJ2-3,-,CAISETRGRETTDTQYF,TGTGCCATCAGTGAAACTCGGGGGCGGGAGACCACAGATACGCAGTATTTT
few,TRBV5-1,TRBJ2-3,TRBD2,CASSSLGLAGRDTQYF,TGCGCCAGCAGCTCCCTTGGACTAGCGGGAAGAGATACGCAGTATTTT
-,TRBV5-1,TRBJ2-3,-,CASSLTGRGTDTQYF,TGCGCCAGCAGCTTGACAGGGCGAGGCACAGATACGCAGTATTTT
-,TRBV29-1,TRBJ1-1,-,CSVEFGGGTEAFF,TGCAGCGTTGAATTTGGGGGAGGCACTGAAGCTTTCTTT
-,TRBV6-5,TRBJ1-2,-,CASSFSPTVNYGYTF,TGTGCCAGCAGTTTTAGCCCGACGGTAAACTATGGCTACACCTTC
few,TRBV7-2,TRBJ1-5,TRBD1,CASSLSGGGNQPQHF,TGTGCCAGCAGCTTATCAGGGGGTGGCAATCAGCCCCAGCATTTT
few,TRBV12-3/TRBV12-4,TRBJ2-7,TRBD1,CASSHGQGIYEQYF,TGTGCCAGCAGCCACGGACAGGGGATCTACGAGCAGTACTTC
-,TRBV12-3/TRBV12-4,TRBJ2-1,TRBD2,CASSIGTSRVNEQFF,TGTGCCAGCAGTATCGGGACTAGCAGGGTGAATGAGCAGTTCTTC
few,TRBV19,TRBJ2-1,TRBD2,CASSIALGGSGRDDEQFF,TGTGCCAGTAGTATAGCCCTCGGGGGTAGCGGGAGGGATGATGAGCAGTTCTTC
-,TRBV29-1,TRBJ2-3,-,CSVAKAGTVDTQYF,TGCAGCGTTGCAAAGGCGGGAACTGTAGATACGCAGTATTTT
-,TRBV20-1,TRBJ2-5,-,CSAREPGRRQETQYF,TGCAGTGCTAGGGAACCGGGACGGAGGCAAGAGACCCAGTACTTC
few,TRBV20-1,TRBJ2-1,-,CSAGRGNEQFF,TGCAGTGCCGGAAGGGGCAATGAGCAGTTCTTC